The sample holds one count of the clone carrying this T cell receptor beta chain. This entry is derived from a study of blood T cell repertoires in COVID-19. Trimming left V 6 bases short and J 11 bases short, with 17 bases between. CDR1 is MDHEN, CDR2 SYDVKM, per germline. The length of the CDR3 is 12 residues. Here immunoSEQ multiplex PCR was the method, and the copy in TCRdb shows in-frame clones only, minus some. The sample includes about 190,000 clones, roughly four fifths seen only once; the top ten take around 6.1%. The chain uses TRBV28 and TRBJ2-7; maybe TRBD1 (5 bases). Sequencing was carried out using peripheral blood. This TCR was sampled from a woman aged 40 to 55 with acute or convalescent COVID-19. CDR3 sequence reads: CASSIVGAVEYF. Written as DNA, the CDR3 is TGTGCCAGCAGCATAGTAGGGGCGGTGGAGTACTTC.